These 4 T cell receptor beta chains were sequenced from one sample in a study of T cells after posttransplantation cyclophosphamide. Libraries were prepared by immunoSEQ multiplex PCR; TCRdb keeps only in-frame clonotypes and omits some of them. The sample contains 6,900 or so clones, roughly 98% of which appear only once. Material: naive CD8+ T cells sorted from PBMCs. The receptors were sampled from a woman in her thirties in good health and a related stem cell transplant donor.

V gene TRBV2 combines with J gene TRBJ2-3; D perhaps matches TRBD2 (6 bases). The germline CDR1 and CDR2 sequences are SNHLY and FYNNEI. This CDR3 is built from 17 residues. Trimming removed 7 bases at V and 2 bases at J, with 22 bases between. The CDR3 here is CASIPPQRDLYTDTQYF. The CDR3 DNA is TGTGCCAGCATTCCGCCTCAACGGGACTTATACACAGATACGCAGTATTTT. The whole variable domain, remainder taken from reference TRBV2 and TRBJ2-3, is EPEVTQTPSHQVTQMGQEVILRCVPISNHLYFYWYRQILGQKVEFLVSFYNNEISEKSEIFDDQFSVERPDGSNFTLKIRSTKLEDSAMYFCASIPPQRDLYTDTQYFGPGTRLTVL.

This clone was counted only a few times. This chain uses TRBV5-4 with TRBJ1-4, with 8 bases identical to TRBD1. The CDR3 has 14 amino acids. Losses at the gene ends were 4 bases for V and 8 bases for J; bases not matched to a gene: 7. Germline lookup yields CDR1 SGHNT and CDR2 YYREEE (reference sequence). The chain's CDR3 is CASSVDRAQEKLFF. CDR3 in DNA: TGTGCCAGCAGCGTGGACAGGGCCCAGGAAAAACTGTTTTTT.

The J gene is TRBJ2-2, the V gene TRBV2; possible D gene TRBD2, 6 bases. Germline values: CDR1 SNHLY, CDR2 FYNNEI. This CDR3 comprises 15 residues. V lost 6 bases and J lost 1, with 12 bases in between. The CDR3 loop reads CASSPDYLNTGELFF. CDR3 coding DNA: TGTGCCAGCAGCCCGGACTATTTGAACACCGGGGAGCTGTTTTTT.

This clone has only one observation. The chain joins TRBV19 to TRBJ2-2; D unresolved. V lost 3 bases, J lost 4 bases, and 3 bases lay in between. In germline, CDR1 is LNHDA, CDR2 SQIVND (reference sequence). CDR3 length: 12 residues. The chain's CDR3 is CASSISTGELFF. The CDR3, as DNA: TGTGCCAGTAGTATCAGCACCGGGGAGCTGTTTTTT.